A single sample gave rise to the 13 T cell receptor beta chains below, sequenced in a study of CD8+ T cells in alopecia areata. Following extraction, RNA underwent reverse transcription to cDNA, which served as the sequencing template. Method: immunoSEQ multiplex PCR; TCRdb's copy keeps in-frame clones and lacks some. The sample yields 120,000 to 150,000 clones, less than 65% seen once. The sample comprised CD8+ T cells sorted from blood. These receptors were taken from a human donor in good health.

This clone was detected only a few times. This chain links TRBV19 with TRBJ2-3; unclear D gene. Trimming took 7 bases from V and 4 from J, leaving 15 bases between them. The CDR3 has 14 residues. Germline CDR1 LNHDA, CDR2 SQIVND (reference sequence). CDR3 bases: TGTGCCAGTAAAGGCAGGCGATCCTCAGATACGCAGTATTTT. Its protein is CASKGRRSSDTQYF.

The chain links TRBV9 to TRBJ2-2, with 13 bases aligning to TRBD2. This CDR3 contains 16 residues. V trimming: 4 bases; J trimming: 3 bases; junction bases outside the gene matches: 3. Germline CDR1 reads SGDLS; CDR2 reads YYNGEE. This chain's CDR3 is CASSIGLAGDTGELFF. Written as DNA, the CDR3 is TGTGCCAGCAGCATCGGACTAGCGGGAGACACCGGGGAGCTGTTTTTT.

This sequence joins TRBV5-8 and TRBJ2-7; D unresolved. This CDR3 is 10 amino acids long. Trimming pared 1 base from V and 5 bases from J, leaving 1 base between. CDR1 SGHTS and CDR2 YDEGEE come from the germline V gene. The CDR3 protein is CASSLHEQYF. DNA of the CDR3: TGTGCCAGCAGCTTGCACGAGCAGTACTTC.

The rearrangement links TRBV27 to TRBJ1-4; tentative D call: TRBD1 (5 bases). Trimming stripped 6 bases from V and 3 bases from J, with 17 bases between. Germline lookup yields CDR1 MNHEY and CDR2 SMNVEV (reference sequence). This CDR3 spans 16 amino acids. In DNA form, the CDR3 reads TGTGCCAGCAGCAGCACCCGGGACGGATCTAATGAAAAACTGTTTTTT. This encodes CASSSTRDGSNEKLFF.

This chain joins TRBV14 and TRBJ2-4; D not certain. CDR1 is SGHDN, CDR2 FVKESK, per germline. The length of the CDR3 is 12 residues. Trimming cost V 3 bases and J 11 bases, with 11 bases left between them. CDR3 protein: CASSHSSHLQYF. CDR3 coding DNA: TGTGCCAGCAGCCATAGCAGCCATCTTCAGTACTTC.

The chain uses TRBV2 and TRBJ2-7, with 11 positions matching TRBD1. Trimming took 3 bases from V and 4 from J; bases not matched to a gene: 8. The CDR3 covers 16 residues. Germline V CDR1 and CDR2: SNHLY, FYNNEI. The CDR3: CASSDLRTGGMYEQYF. The CDR3 DNA reads TGTGCCAGCAGTGATCTGAGGACAGGGGGCATGTACGAGCAGTACTTC. Together with reference TRBV2 and TRBJ2-7, the CDR3 gives the full variable domain: EPEVTQTPSHQVTQMGQEVILRCVPISNHLYFYWYRQILGQKVEFLVSFYNNEISEKSEIFDDQFSVERPDGSNFTLKIRSTKLEDSAMYFCASSDLRTGGMYEQYFGPGTRLTVT.

This clone was picked up a small number of times. The gene calls are TRBV11-2 and TRBJ2-7; 10 nucleotides line up with TRBD2. Trimming removed 5 bases from V and 4 bases from J; junction bases left unmatched: 11. The CDR3 sequence is 16 residues long. Germline V lookup: CDR1 SGHAT, CDR2 FQNNGV. The CDR3 loop is CASSPGATSGLYEQYF. CDR3 coding DNA: TGTGCCAGCAGCCCCGGGGCGACTAGCGGGCTGTACGAGCAGTACTTC. Full variable domain (rest looked up from reference TRBV11-2 and TRBJ2-7): EAGVAQSPRYKIIEKRQSVAFWCNPISGHATLYWYQQILGQGPKLLIQFQNNGVVDDSQLPKDRFSAERLKGVDSTLKIQPAKLEDSAVYLCASSPGATSGLYEQYFGPGTRLTVT.

The chain recombines TRBV28 with TRBJ1-3; no clear D gene. V shed 1 base and J shed 3 bases, with 7 bases lying between them. CDR3 length: 14 residues. Germline CDR1 and CDR2: MDHEN and SYDVKM. CDR3 in amino acids: CASSLSGHGNTIYF. The CDR3 nucleotides are TGTGCCAGCAGTTTATCGGGTCATGGAAACACCATATATTTT. Full variable domain (outside the CDR3, taken from reference TRBV28 and TRBJ1-3): DVKVTQSSRYLVKRTGEKVFLECVQDMDHENMFWYRQDPGLGLRLIYFSYDVKMKEKGDIPEGYSVSREKKERFSLILESASTNQTSMYLCASSLSGHGNTIYFGEGSWLTVV.

This clone was detected only a few times. The rearrangement joins TRBV11-1 to TRBJ2-2, with 8 bases fitting TRBD1. The V segment lost 7 bases and the J segment 3 bases; nucleotides outside the gene matches: 7. The germline gives CDR1 SGHAT, CDR2 FQDESV (reference sequence). The CDR3 is 15 amino acids. The CDR3 sequence is CASKRTGRDTGELFF. CDR3 DNA sequence: TGTGCCAGCAAACGGACAGGGCGCGACACCGGGGAGCTGTTTTTT.

V gene TRBV6-6 combines with J gene TRBJ2-7; D may match TRBD1 or TRBD2 (5 bases each). The CDR3 covers 11 residues. V lost 7 bases and J lost 5, with 9 bases in between. Per the germline V gene, CDR1 is MNHNY and CDR2 is SVGAGI (reference sequence). CDR3: CASTWDDEQYF. DNA of the CDR3: TGTGCCAGCACCTGGGACGACGAGCAGTACTTC.

The V and J genes are TRBV29-1 and TRBJ2-1, with D perhaps matching TRBD1 (5 bases). This CDR3 is 13 amino acids long. Germline loops: CDR1 SQVTM, CDR2 ANQGSEA. Between the trimmed V and J ends, which lost 3 bases and 5 bases, there was a span of 11 bases. This CDR3 is CSVEGLGHNEQFF. In DNA, the CDR3 is TGCAGCGTTGAGGGGCTGGGGCACAATGAGCAGTTCTTC.

As regards this clone: The same CDR3 also results from other DNA sequences found in this sample. The chain links TRBV29-1 to TRBJ2-7, with D perhaps TRBD1 (6 bases). Trimming pared 6 bases from V and 4 bases from J, leaving 16 bases between. The CDR3 spans 13 residues. Looked up from germline, CDR1 is SQVTM and CDR2 is ANQGSEA. The CDR3 protein is CSVVTGNSYEQYF. The CDR3 DNA reads TGCAGCGTAGTTACAGGGAATTCGTACGAGCAGTACTTC.

The J gene is TRBJ2-7, the V gene TRBV30; D remains unclear. Between the trimmed V and J ends, which lost 3 bases and 5 bases, there was a span of 17 bases. Germline CDR1 and CDR2: GTSNPN and SVGIG (reference sequence). This CDR3 has 14 residues. In nucleotides, the CDR3 is TGTGCCTGGAGCTCCCCGATGGAGTGGGACGAGCAGTACTTC. Encoded protein: CAWSSPMEWDEQYF.